The 12 T cell receptor beta chains in this list originate from one sample, sequenced in a study of beta chain features in type 1 diabetes. TCRB transcripts that were expressed got sequenced, as all of the isolated RNA had been reverse transcribed. Libraries were prepared by immunoSEQ multiplex PCR; TCRdb keeps only in-frame clonotypes and omits some of them. The sample holds hundreds of thousands of clones, 17% seen once. The source material was naive CD4+ T cells from blood. The receptor source for this set is a woman between 18 and 29 years old in good health.

The sample holds a few counts of this clone. The genes are TRBV28 and TRBJ2-7; 16 bases line up with TRBD2. Germline V gene data show CDR1 as MDHEN and CDR2 as SYDVKM. V was clipped by 4 bases and J by 4 bases; unmatched bases: 1. This CDR3 comprises 15 residues. This CDR3 is CASSSGLAGGYEQYF. In DNA, the CDR3 is TGTGCCAGCAGTTCGGGACTAGCGGGGGGGTACGAGCAGTACTTC.

This chain connects TRBV5-1 to TRBJ1-3; no clear D. This CDR3 comprises 16 residues. V lost 0 bases, J lost 4 bases, and 14 bases lay in between. Germline V lookup: CDR1 SGHRS, CDR2 YFSETQ. The CDR3 protein is CASSLAGLRYGNTIYF. In DNA form, the CDR3 reads TGCGCCAGCAGCTTGGCCGGGCTTCGTTACGGAAACACCATATATTTT.

The chain combines TRBV14 with TRBJ2-7; 11 positions match TRBD2. Per germline, CDR1 SGHDN and CDR2 FVKESK. V shed 4 bases, J shed 0 bases, and the junction held 2 bases outside the gene matches. The CDR3 has 15 residues. CDR3 amino acids: CASSPTSGNSYEQYF. DNA of the CDR3: TGTGCCAGCAGCCCGACTAGCGGGAACTCCTACGAGCAGTACTTC. The variable domain in full, with the rest retrieved from reference TRBV14 and TRBJ2-7, is EAGVTQFPSHSVIEKGQTVTLRCDPISGHDNLYWYRRVMGKEIKFLLHFVKESKQDESGMPNNRFLAERTGGTYSTLKVQPAELEDSGVYFCASSPTSGNSYEQYFGPGTRLTVT.

This sequence joins TRBV7-3 and TRBJ1-5; D ambiguous. The germline gives CDR1 SGHTA, CDR2 FQGTGA. Trimming shortened V by 5 bases and J by 5 bases, and 25 bases separated the two germline ends. The CDR3 is 18 residues long. The CDR3 here is CASSLIGRSVIADQPQHF. The CDR3 nucleotides read TGTGCCAGCAGCCTCATCGGGAGATCGGTAATTGCGGATCAGCCCCAGCATTTT. The complete variable domain, with remaining parts taken from reference TRBV7-3 and TRBJ1-5, reads GAGVSQTPSNKVTEKGKYVELRCDPISGHTALYWYRQSLGQGPEFLIYFQGTGAADDSGLPNDRFFAVRPEGSVSTLKIQRTERGDSAVYLCASSLIGRSVIADQPQHFGDGTRLSIL.

V and J are TRBV7-3 and TRBJ2-6; no clear D. Trimming left V 6 bases short and J 0 bases short, with 12 bases between. Per the germline V gene, CDR1 is SGHTA and CDR2 is FQGTGA. The CDR3 covers 16 residues. The CDR3 nucleotides read TGTGCCAGCAGGGACGCGATAGCCTCTGGGGCCAACGTCCTGACTTTC. Its translation: CASRDAIASGANVLTF.

V and J are TRBV28 and TRBJ2-2; D may be TRBD2 (5 bases). Germline values: CDR1 MDHEN, CDR2 SYDVKM. This CDR3 contains 14 residues. Trimming pared 10 bases from V and 2 bases from J, leaving 14 bases between. The CDR3 DNA is TGTGCCACATGTGGGAGACGTAACACCGGGGAGCTGTTTTTT. Translated: CATCGRRNTGELFF.

For this clone: Other nucleotide sequences in the sample specify the same CDR3. This chain connects TRBV5-1 to TRBJ1-1, with D tentatively TRBD1 (6 bases). The V end was cut by 2 bases, the J end by 1 base, with 6 bases between. Germline CDR1 and CDR2: SGHRS and YFSETQ. The CDR3 covers 13 residues. The CDR3 coding sequence is TGCGCCAGCAGCTTACAGGGGAACACTGAAGCTTTCTTT. Residues: CASSLQGNTEAFF.

This chain joins TRBV7-2 and TRBJ1-1, with TRBD1 identical over 9 bases. This CDR3 comprises 15 residues. V shed 5 bases and J 4 bases; nucleotides not matched to a gene: 8. Germline V gene sequence: CDR1 SGHTA, CDR2 FQGNSA. The CDR3 DNA follows: TGTGCCAGCAGCGGAACAGGGGGCTCGGGCACTGAAGCTTTCTTT. Its translation is CASSGTGGSGTEAFF.

This clone appeared a few times. This rearrangement joins TRBV5-1 to TRBJ2-3, with 7 bases identical to TRBD1. This CDR3 contains 14 residues. J gave up 3 bases and V 2 bases, and 3 bases lay outside the gene matches. CDR1 and CDR2 (germline): SGHRS, YFSETQ. The CDR3 DNA reads as TGCGCCAGCAGCTTTACAGGGGATACAGATACGCAGTATTTT. Translation: CASSFTGDTDTQYF.

The sample holds a few counts of this clone. The J gene is TRBJ1-5, the V gene TRBV4-2; D possibly corresponds to TRBD1 (6 bases). Trimming removed 0 bases at V and 7 bases at J, with 16 bases between. Germline lookup yields CDR1 LGHNA and CDR2 YNFKEQ. The CDR3 has 16 residues. This CDR3 reads CASSQDLGGGKQPQHF. Here the CDR3 DNA reads TGTGCCAGCAGCCAAGATCTGGGAGGGGGTAAACAGCCCCAGCATTTT.

The V and J genes are TRBV6-6 and TRBJ2-1; D may be TRBD2 (6 bases). Germline V gene sequence: CDR1 MNHNY, CDR2 SVGAGI (reference sequence). This CDR3 is 13 amino acids long. V was clipped by 7 bases and J by 1 base, with 8 bases between them. The CDR3 coding sequence is TGTGCCAGCATGGGACTGTCCTACAATGAGCAGTTCTTC. Translated: CASMGLSYNEQFF.

The genes are TRBV27 and TRBJ2-1; 10 bases match TRBD2. The ends lost 6 bases at V and 6 bases at J; junction bases unmatched: 8. There are 15 residues in the CDR3. Germline-derived CDR1 and CDR2 are MNHEY and SMNVEV (reference sequence). CDR3 nucleotide sequence: TGTGCCAGCAGACTCCTAGCGGGAGTAAGCAATGAGCAGTTCTTC. Residues: CASRLLAGVSNEQFF.